These 26 T cell receptor beta chains came from one sample sequenced in a study of T-cell reconstitution after alpha-beta-depleted transplantation in children. Unique molecular identifiers were used to barcode this TCRbeta library. TCRdb reprocessed the PCR reads with MiXCR, giving one entry per CDR3 protein. The data show almost 250,000 distinct CDR3 sequences, roughly 26% seen once. The sequences come from PBMCs, collected before TCRalphabeta/CD19-depleted stem cell transplant. Every receptor here comes from a girl aged 2-10 years with Fanconi anemia, due to receive a stem cell transplant.

Many counts were recorded for this clonotype. This sequence joins TRBV7-9 and TRBJ2-7; D gene unclear. CDR1 and CDR2 (germline): SEHNR, FQNEAQ (reference sequence). There are 14 residues in the CDR3. Trimming left V 1 base short and J 3 bases short, with 10 bases between. The DNA for the CDR3 is TGTGCCAGCAGCTTAGGTCCACAGAGCTACGAGCAGTACTTC. As protein: CASSLGPQSYEQYF.

This clonotype was found many times. The J gene is TRBJ1-1, the V gene TRBV6-4; D unresolved. Trimming left V 9 bases short and J 4 bases short, with 24 bases between. Looked up from germline, CDR1 is MRHNA and CDR2 is SNTAGT. There are 16 residues in the CDR3. CDR3 amino acids: CARGLTERRASTEAFF. The CDR3 DNA reads TGTGCCAGGGGCCTCACGGAGCGAAGGGCAAGCACTGAAGCTTTCTTT.

This clonotype was seen repeatedly, ten times or more. The rearrangement links TRBV6-5 to TRBJ1-3; 9 bases line up with TRBD1. This CDR3 contains 14 residues. Looked up from germline, CDR1 is MNHEY and CDR2 is SVGAGI. The V segment lost 2 bases and the J segment 4 bases; nucleotides outside the gene matches: 0. The CDR3 region has the DNA TGTGCCAGCAGTTACGGACAGGGGGGAAACACCATATATTTT. This gives the protein CASSYGQGGNTIYF.

The gene calls are TRBV6-5 and TRBJ1-5; D is undetermined. V lost 6 bases and J 4 bases, leaving 7 bases between the germline ends. Germline V gene data show CDR1 as MNHEY and CDR2 as SVGAGI. CDR3 size: 12 residues. CDR3 coding DNA: TGTGCCAGCAGGGACGGAAATCAGCCCCAGCATTTT. Residues: CASRDGNQPQHF.

This clonotype came up a few times. The chain combines TRBV27 with TRBJ2-7; D perhaps matches TRBD1 (6 bases). Looked up from germline, CDR1 is MNHEY and CDR2 is SMNVEV (reference sequence). Trimming took 5 bases from V and 0 from J, leaving 14 bases between them. The CDR3 runs to 15 residues. The CDR3 bases are TGTGCCAGCAGTCCAGGGGCGGCTTTCTCCTACGAGCAGTACTTC. Its protein product is CASSPGAAFSYEQYF.

The V call is TRBV28, the J call TRBJ2-7; D gene uncertain. Germline CDR1 reads MDHEN; CDR2 reads SYDVKM. The CDR3 totals 13 residues. Between the trimmed V and J ends, which lost 7 bases and 0 bases, there was a span of 10 bases. The CDR3 sequence: CASKRSDSYEQYF. The CDR3 nucleotides read TGTGCCAGCAAACGGTCAGACTCCTACGAGCAGTACTTC.

This clonotype was counted ten times or more. The chain combines TRBV20-1 with TRBJ2-1, with 11 bases identical to TRBD2. Trimming at V came to 2 bases and at J to 9 bases, leaving 9 bases not matched to a gene. The CDR3 has 15 residues. CDR1 DFQATT and CDR2 SNEGSKA come from the germline V gene (reference sequence). CDR3 sequence reads: CSARPILAGVGEQFF. The CDR3 bases are TGCAGTGCTAGACCTATACTAGCGGGAGTTGGTGAGCAGTTCTTC.

There are many counts of this clonotype. V and J are TRBV20-1 and TRBJ1-1, with D possibly matching TRBD1 (5 bases). V lost 0 bases and J 12 bases, leaving 23 bases between the germline ends. Germline lookup yields CDR1 DFQATT and CDR2 SNEGSKA (reference sequence). CDR3 length equals 15 residues. In nucleotides, the CDR3 is TGCAGTGCTAGAGAATTGGGGGTGACTCTCTTAGGGTCTTTCTTT. It codes for CSARELGVTLLGSFF.

The CDR3 spells CASSLSSAAYEQYF. Here the CDR3 DNA reads TGTGCCAGCAGCTTAAGTTCAGCGGCCTACGAGCAGTACTTC. The chain is built from TRBV7-9 and TRBJ2-7, with D perhaps matching TRBD2 (5 bases). Germline loops: CDR1 SEHNR, CDR2 FQNEAQ (reference sequence). The V gene lost 2 bases and the J gene lost 2 bases, with 10 bases spanning the gap. The length of the CDR3 is 14 residues.

Here the CDR3 DNA reads TGTGCCAGCTCACCCTATATGGGAGGGGTGAGCGATACGCAGTATTTT. As protein: CASSPYMGGVSDTQYF. The genes are TRBV18 and TRBJ2-3; 7 nucleotides match TRBD2. V shed 3 bases, J shed 6 bases, and the junction held 12 bases outside the gene matches. Germline CDR1 KGHSH, CDR2 LQKENI. The CDR3 is 16 amino acids.

The gene calls are TRBV11-3 and TRBJ2-3; D not certain. The CDR3 consists of 13 residues. CDR1 is SGHNT and CDR2 is YENEEA in the germline V gene. Trimming took 5 bases from V and 2 from J, leaving 8 bases between them. CDR3 region: CASSNQNTDTQYF. The CDR3, as DNA: TGTGCCAGCAGCAACCAGAACACAGATACGCAGTATTTT. Variable domain in full (rest from reference TRBV11-3 and TRBJ2-3): EAGVVQSPRYKIIEKKQPVAFWCNPISGHNTLYWYLQNLGQGPELLIRYENEEAVDDSQLPKDRFSAERLKGVDSTLKIQPAELGDSAVYLCASSNQNTDTQYFGPGTRLTVL.

This clonotype appeared many times. The J gene is TRBJ2-5, the V gene TRBV29-1, with no clear D. The CDR3 runs to 10 residues. Germline CDR1 is SQVTM and CDR2 is ANQGSEA. V dropped 4 bases and J dropped 5 bases, with 5 bases sitting between them. CDR3 loop: CSVAWETQYF. The DNA for the CDR3 is TGCAGCGTTGCGTGGGAGACCCAGTACTTC.

The CDR3 spells CASILDRSTDTQYF. The CDR3 DNA is TGTGCCAGCATATTGGACAGGAGCACAGATACGCAGTATTTT. The V and J genes are TRBV2 and TRBJ2-3, with 7 nucleotides matching TRBD1. The CDR3 totals 14 residues. V was clipped by 7 bases and J by 0 bases; unmatched bases: 4. Looked up from germline, CDR1 is SNHLY and CDR2 is FYNNEI. Based on the CDR3 plus reference TRBV2 and TRBJ2-3, the full variable domain is EPEVTQTPSHQVTQMGQEVILRCVPISNHLYFYWYRQILGQKVEFLVSFYNNEISEKSEIFDDQFSVERPDGSNFTLKIRSTKLEDSAMYFCASILDRSTDTQYFGPGTRLTVL.

This clonotype was counted many times. The chain carries TRBV29-1 and TRBJ2-1, with a weak D call TRBD2 (5 bases). The CDR3 length is 13 residues. V lost 3 bases, J lost 4 bases, and 10 bases lay in between. Germline V CDR1 and CDR2: SQVTM, ANQGSEA. CDR3 in DNA: TGCAGCGTTGAGGGAGAGGGATACAATGAGCAGTTCTTC. It codes for CSVEGEGYNEQFF.

This clonotype has only a few counts. The gene calls are TRBV20-1 and TRBJ1-2; no clear D gene. Trimming left V 0 bases short and J 4 bases short, with 18 bases between. CDR1 is DFQATT, CDR2 SNEGSKA, per germline (reference sequence). This CDR3 has 16 residues. The CDR3 loop is CSARDRDHGLFYGYTF. The CDR3, as DNA: TGCAGTGCTAGAGATCGGGATCATGGGCTGTTCTATGGCTACACCTTC.

This clonotype has ten or more counts. This sequence joins TRBV29-1 and TRBJ2-3, with 9 nucleotides matching TRBD2. V gave up 6 bases and J gave up 4 bases; unmatched junction bases: 5. CDR1 and CDR2 from the germline V gene are SQVTM and ANQGSEA. The CDR3 length is 13 residues. DNA of the CDR3: TGCAGCGTCATTAGCGGGAGCGCAGATACGCAGTATTTT. Its translation: CSVISGSADTQYF.

The sample holds a few counts of this clonotype. V gene TRBV9 combines with J gene TRBJ2-6; D unresolved. Per germline, CDR1 SGDLS and CDR2 YYNGEE. The ends were cut back, 0 bases at V and 1 base at J, with 11 bases in the middle. The CDR3 consists of 17 residues. CDR3 DNA sequence: TGTGCCAGCAGCGTAGCGTGGAGTCGTTCTGGGGCCAACGTCCTGACTTTC. It yields the protein CASSVAWSRSGANVLTF.

The sample holds a few counts of this clonotype. This rearrangement joins TRBV6-5 to TRBJ1-2, with 7 bases matching TRBD1. The CDR3 loop spans 17 amino acids. Germline CDR1 MNHEY, CDR2 SVGAGI. Trimming removed 1 base from V and 4 bases from J; junction bases left unmatched: 12. The CDR3 loop reads CASSYYSTGVLGYGYTF. The CDR3 DNA reads as TGTGCCAGCAGTTACTATTCCACAGGGGTGTTGGGCTATGGCTACACCTTC.

This clonotype was seen repeatedly, ten times or more. The chain carries TRBV20-1 and TRBJ2-2, with TRBD1 identical over 9 bases. Germline trimming cut 6 bases from V and 4 bases from J; bases unmatched to any gene: 3. Germline V gene sequence: CDR1 DFQATT, CDR2 SNEGSKA (reference sequence). The CDR3 has 13 amino acids. The CDR3 loop reads CSAMTGGTGELFF. The CDR3 bases are TGCAGTGCGATGACAGGGGGCACCGGGGAGCTGTTTTTT.

In its sample, this clonotype was seen many times. The chain links TRBV25-1 to TRBJ2-5; D is uncertain. Germline V gene lookup returns CDR1 MGHDK and CDR2 SYGVNS. V was cut by 1 base and J by 2 bases, with 5 bases left in between. The CDR3 sequence is 13 residues long. CDR3 nucleotide sequence: TGTGCCAGCAGTGAATCCGGTCAAGAGACCCAGTACTTC. Protein product: CASSESGQETQYF.

The chain carries TRBV6-1 and TRBJ1-1; D unclear. The V end lost 8 bases, the J end lost 0 bases, and 10 bases lay between the germline ends. CDR3 size: 13 residues. The germline CDR1 and CDR2 sequences are MNHNS and SASEGT. As DNA, the CDR3 is TGTGCCAGCTCATGGGGATTGAACACTGAAGCTTTCTTT. Its protein product is CASSWGLNTEAFF.

A single count supports this clonotype. A much larger clone sits a single nucleotide away, making a read error possible. Here the CDR3 omits its conserved ending phenylalanine or tryptophan, so a read error is the likely source. The V gene is TRBV29-1, the J gene TRBJ1-1; D is undetermined. The germline gives CDR1 SQVTM, CDR2 ANQGSEA. This CDR3 contains 13 residues. V lost 1 base and J 2 bases, leaving 8 bases between the germline ends. The DNA of the CDR3 is TGCAGCGTTGAAGCGGCCGTAAACACTGAAGCTTTCTGT. Translated, it gives CSVEAAVNTEAFC.

J is TRBJ2-2 and V is TRBV2; tentatively, D is TRBD1 (7 bases). The CDR3 covers 13 residues. Germline V lookup: CDR1 SNHLY, CDR2 FYNNEI. Trimming pared 7 bases from V and 7 bases from J, leaving 13 bases between. The CDR3 is CASTTGRDGELFF. The DNA for the CDR3 is TGTGCCAGCACGACAGGGCGGGACGGGGAGCTGTTTTTT.

This clonotype has ten or more counts. The chain carries TRBV29-1 and TRBJ1-2; 8 bases map to TRBD1. Trimming removed 6 bases from V and 2 bases from J; junction bases left unmatched: 8. The CDR3 extends over 14 amino acids. Germline CDR1 reads SQVTM; CDR2 reads ANQGSEA. Here the CDR3 DNA reads TGCAGCGTGGCCGACAGGGGCCTAAACTATGGCTACACCTTC. This gives the protein CSVADRGLNYGYTF.

The J gene is TRBJ2-1, the V gene TRBV5-1, with TRBD2 identical over 7 bases. V was pared by 0 bases and J by 3 bases, with 6 bases of the junction left unmatched. Germline V CDR1 and CDR2: SGHRS, YFSETQ. CDR3 length: 16 residues. CDR3 sequence: CASSLAVLADYNEQFF. The CDR3 bases are TGCGCCAGCAGCTTGGCCGTGCTAGCGGACTACAATGAGCAGTTCTTC.

The gene calls are TRBV5-4 and TRBJ2-5; TRBD2 aligns across 9 bases. With 0 bases clipped from V and 5 bases from J, the junction kept 5 bases outside the gene matches. Germline V gene data show CDR1 as SGHNT and CDR2 as YYREEE (reference sequence). The CDR3 has 15 amino acids. CDR3 sequence: CASSLGLAGMETQYF. The CDR3 region has the DNA TGTGCCAGCAGCTTGGGGCTAGCGGGGATGGAGACCCAGTACTTC.